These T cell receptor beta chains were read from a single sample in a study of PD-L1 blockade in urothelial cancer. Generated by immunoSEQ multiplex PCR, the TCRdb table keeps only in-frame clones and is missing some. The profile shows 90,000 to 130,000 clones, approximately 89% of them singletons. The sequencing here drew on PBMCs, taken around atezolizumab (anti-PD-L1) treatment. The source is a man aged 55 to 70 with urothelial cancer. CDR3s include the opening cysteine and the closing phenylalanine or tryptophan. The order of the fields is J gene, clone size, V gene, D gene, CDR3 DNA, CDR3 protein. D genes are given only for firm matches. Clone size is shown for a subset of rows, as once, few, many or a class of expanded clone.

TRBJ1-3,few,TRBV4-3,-,TGCGCCAGCAGCCGGGACCCACAGGGTGGAAACACCATATATTTT,CASSRDPQGGNTIYF
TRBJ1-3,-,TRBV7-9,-,TGTGCCAGCAGCTTATCGATATCGAGTGGCTCTGGAAACACCATATATTTT,CASSLSISSGSGNTIYF
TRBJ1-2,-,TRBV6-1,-,TGTGCCGGAAGGGGCGGGGGCTATGGCTACACCTTC,CAGRGGGYGYTF
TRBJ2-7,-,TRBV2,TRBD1,TGTGCCAGCAGTGAGGGACAGAGTCCTACCTACGAGCAGTACTTC,CASSEGQSPTYEQYF
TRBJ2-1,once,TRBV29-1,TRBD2,TGCAGCGTTGATGCGGGAGGGCCCTCCAATGAGCAGTTCTTC,CSVDAGGPSNEQFF
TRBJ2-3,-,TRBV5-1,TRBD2,TGCGCCAGCAGCTTCTCTAGCGGGTTCACAGATACGCAGTATTTT,CASSFSSGFTDTQYF
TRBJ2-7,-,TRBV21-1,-,TGTGCCAGCAGCAAATGGGGCGCCACGCAGTACTTC,CASSKWGATQYF
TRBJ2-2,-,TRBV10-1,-,TGCGCCAGCAGAGAGACAGGAGACACCGGGGAGCTGTTTTTT,CASRETGDTGELFF
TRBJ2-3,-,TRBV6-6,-,TGTGCCAGCAATTATAGAGTCTCAGATACGCAGTATTTT,CASNYRVSDTQYF
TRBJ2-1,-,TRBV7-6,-,TGTGCCAGCAGCCCCGGGTATGGTGAGCAGTTCTTC,CASSPGYGEQFF
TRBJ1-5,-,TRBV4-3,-,TGCGCCAGCAGCCAAGATTTTCAGGTCGGCAATCAGCCCCAGCATTTT,CASSQDFQVGNQPQHF
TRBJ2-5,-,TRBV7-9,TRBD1,TGTGCCAGCAGCTATGAGGGGGCCCAAGAGACCCAGTACTTC,CASSYEGAQETQYF
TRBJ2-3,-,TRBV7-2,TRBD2,TGTGCCAGCAGCTTAGGAATCGGGCTAGCGGGAGGGGCAGATACGCAGTATTTT,CASSLGIGLAGGADTQYF
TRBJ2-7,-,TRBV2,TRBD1,TGTGCCGGGGTGGGACAGGGCTCCGAGCAGTACTTC,CAGVGQGSEQYF
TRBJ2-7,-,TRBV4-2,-,TGTGCCAGCAGCCCCCTCTCCTACGAGCAGTACTTC,CASSPLSYEQYF
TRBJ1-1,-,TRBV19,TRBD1,TGTGCCAGTCGAAGACAGGGCACTGAAGCTTTCTTT,CASRRQGTEAFF
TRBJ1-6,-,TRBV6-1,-,TGTGCCAGCAGTGAAGTTGACAGGATAGGTTCACCCCTCCACTTT,CASSEVDRIGSPLHF
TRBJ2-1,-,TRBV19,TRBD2,TGTGCCAGTAGTCCCTTAGCGGGGAATAACAATGAGCAGTTCTTC,CASSPLAGNNNEQFF
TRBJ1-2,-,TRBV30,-,TGTGCCTGGAGTGTAAGTGGGACATATGGCTACACCTTC,CAWSVSGTYGYTF
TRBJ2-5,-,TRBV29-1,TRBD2,TGCAGCGTTGAAGAGGTGATAGCGGGAGGCAGGGGGGCCCAGTACTTC,CSVEEVIAGGRGAQYF
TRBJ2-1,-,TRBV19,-,TGTGCCAGTAGTTTGGGCCGGCCGACCTACAATGAGCAGTTCTTC,CASSLGRPTYNEQFF
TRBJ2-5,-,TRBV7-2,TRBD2,TGTGCCAGCAGCCCCGGACTAGGAGAGACCCAGTACTTC,CASSPGLGETQYF
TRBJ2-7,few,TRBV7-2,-,TGTGCCAGCAGCCGTTTTAGCTACGAGCAGTACTTC,CASSRFSYEQYF
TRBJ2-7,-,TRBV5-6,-,TGTGCCAGCAGCTTGACTAAACAGGGTCGCTACGAGCAGTACTTC,CASSLTKQGRYEQYF
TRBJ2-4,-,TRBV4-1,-,TGCGCCAGCGGGGGGGGCACGGCCAAAAACATTCAGTACTTC,CASGGGTAKNIQYF
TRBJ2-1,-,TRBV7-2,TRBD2,TGTGCCAGCAGCGGAGGGGAGCGGGAGAACTACAATGAGCAGTTCTTC,CASSGGERENYNEQFF
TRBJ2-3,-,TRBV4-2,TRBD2,TGTGCCAGCAGCAAACGACCTTCCGGGACTAGCGGGGTTAGCACAGATACGCAGTATTTT,CASSKRPSGTSGVSTDTQYF
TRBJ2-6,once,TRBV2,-,TGTGCCAGCAGTGAAACAGGGAGCTCTGGGGCCAACGTCCTGACTTTC,CASSETGSSGANVLTF
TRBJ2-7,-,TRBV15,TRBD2,TGTGCCACCAGCAGAGATAGCGGGAGGGCCCTCGGCTACGAGCAGTACTTC,CATSRDSGRALGYEQYF
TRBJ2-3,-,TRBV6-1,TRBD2,TGTGCCAGCAGTGAAGCGCCTAGCGGGAGGATCGCAGATACGCAGTATTTT,CASSEAPSGRIADTQYF
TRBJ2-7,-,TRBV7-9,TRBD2,TGTGCCAGCAGCCGGACTAGCGGGAGTGGCTCCTACGAGCAGTACTTC,CASSRTSGSGSYEQYF
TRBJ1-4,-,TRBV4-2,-,TGTGCCAGCAGCTCTGCGGGGGTGGCTAATGAAAAACTGTTTTTT,CASSSAGVANEKLFF
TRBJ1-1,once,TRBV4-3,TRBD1,TGCGCCAGCAGCCAAGACAGGGGGCCGCAGAACACTGAAGCTTTCTTT,CASSQDRGPQNTEAFF
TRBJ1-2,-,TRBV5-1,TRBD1,TGCGCCAGCAGCCCAGGACAGGAGACCTATGGCTACACCTTC,CASSPGQETYGYTF